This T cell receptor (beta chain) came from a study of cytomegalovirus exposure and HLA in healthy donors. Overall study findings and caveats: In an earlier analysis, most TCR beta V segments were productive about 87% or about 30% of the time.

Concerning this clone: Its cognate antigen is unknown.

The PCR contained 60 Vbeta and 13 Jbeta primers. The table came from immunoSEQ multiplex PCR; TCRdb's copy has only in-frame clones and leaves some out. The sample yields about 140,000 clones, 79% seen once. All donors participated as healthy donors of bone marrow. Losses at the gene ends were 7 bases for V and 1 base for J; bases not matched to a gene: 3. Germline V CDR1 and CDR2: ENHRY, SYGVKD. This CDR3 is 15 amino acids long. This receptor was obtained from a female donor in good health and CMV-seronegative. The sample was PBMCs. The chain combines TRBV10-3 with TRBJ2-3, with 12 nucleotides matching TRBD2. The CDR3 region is CAITSGGARTDTQYF. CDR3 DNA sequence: TGTGCCATCACTAGCGGGGGGGCCCGCACAGATACGCAGTATTTT.